This T cell receptor beta chain was observed in a study of technical replicates of blood from a few donors (dated by TCRdb to 2016 to 2017). Library method: the immunoSEQ multiplex PCR assay. Drawn from immuneACCESS, this table holds only the in-frame rearrangements with V and J called that TCRdb kept. Clones are partly lost; checked studies trace under half to an unresolved V gene and leave the rest unexplained. This sample is represented by 82,000 or so clones; nearly 96% of them were singletons. The top ten clonotypes cover 0.37% of the sample. Concerning this clone: The antigen it binds to is not known. No base-level quality is on record; no much larger clone is a single base apart.

The CDR3 contains 15 residues, cysteine and phenylalanine counted. The kept DNA is CDR3 alone, 45 bases in frame from the first base. V is trimmed back by 0 bases and J by 6 bases, and the junction contains 5 bases that no gene match accounts for. Via the germline V gene (reference sequence), CDR1 is SGHNT and CDR2 YYREEE. Sequences were obtained from T cells isolated from PBMCs. The rearrangement combines TRBV5-4 with TRBJ2-1; TRBD2 agrees with 8 junctional bases. This clonotype was sampled from a human donor in good health. The DNA sequence is TGTGCCAGCAGCTTGGGCGGGAGGCGGCCCAATGAGCAGTTCTTC. This encodes CASSLGGRRPNEQFF.